The 30 T cell receptor beta chains given below trace back to one sample, sequenced in a study of blood T cells in healthy people across ages. The authors ran a second PCR of roughly 6 to 12 cycles using a sample-barcoded 5' primer and a J-beta primer mix. TCRdb reprocessed the 5' RACE reads via MiXCR and lists one record per CDR3 protein. The table lists some 920,000 distinct CDR3 sequences, just over 50% of them singletons. Sequences were obtained from blood. Receptors were obtained from a woman aged 55-75 years in good health.

In regard to this clonotype: The junction and the germline gene differ at one end; a read error may be behind it. V is TRBV7-7 and J is TRBJ2-3; 8 bases line up with TRBD2. Per germline, CDR1 SSHAT and CDR2 FNYEAQ (reference sequence). This CDR3 is built from 15 residues. The CDR3 is CASSQGSGNTDTRYF. The CDR3 nucleotides are TGTGCCAGCAGCCAGGGTAGCGGGAACACAGATACGCGGTATTTT. The full variable domain, with the rest looked up from reference TRBV7-7 and TRBJ2-3, is GAGVSQSPRYKVTKRGQDVTLRCDPISSHATLYWYQQALGQGPEFLTYFNYEAQPDKSGLPSDRFSAERPEGSISTLTIQRTEQRDSAMYRCASSQGSGNTDTRYFGPGTRLTVL.

The rearrangement joins TRBV21-1 to TRBJ1-5. TRBV21-1 corresponds to a pseudogene. The CDR3 covers 15 residues. The DNA of the CDR3 is TGTGCCAGCAGCAAAGCGGGGGATCGCTATCAGCCCCAGCATTTT. This codes for CASSKAGDRYQPQHF.

This rearrangement joins TRBV4-1 to TRBJ2-1; a possible D gene is TRBD2 (6 bases). Per the germline V gene, CDR1 is MGHRA and CDR2 is YSYEKL. V was shortened by 3 bases and J by 15 bases, with 24 bases between the two germline ends. This CDR3 is built from 15 residues. The DNA of the CDR3 is TGCGCCAGCAGCCAGCCCCGGCGGGGCCTCCTAGATCCGTTCTTC. Translating gives CASSQPRRGLLDPFF.

This chain connects TRBV20-1 to TRBJ2-5; a possible D gene is TRBD2 (7 bases). CDR3 length: 12 amino acids. Trimming removed 7 bases from V and 4 bases from J, with 13 bases in between. Germline lookup yields CDR1 DFQATT and CDR2 SNEGSKA (reference sequence). The CDR3 DNA follows: TGCAGTGGCAGGGAGGGGGGAGAGACCCAGTACTTC. Amino acids: CSGREGGETQYF.

V usage is TRBV15 and J usage is TRBJ2-1; 8 bases are shared with TRBD1. With V trimmed by 3 bases and J by 6 bases, 4 bases remained unmatched. The germline V gene has CDR1 LNHNV and CDR2 YYDKDF (reference sequence). The CDR3 loop spans 14 amino acids. The CDR3 reads CATSRATGANEQFF. In nucleotides, the CDR3 is TGTGCCACCAGCAGGGCGACAGGGGCCAATGAGCAGTTCTTC.

This clonotype was seen more than once but under ten times. This chain uses TRBV2 with TRBJ2-7; 7 nucleotides align to TRBD1. This CDR3 region has 15 residues. Trimming took 6 bases from V and 3 from J; bases not matched to a gene: 11. The germline V gene encodes CDR1 SNHLY and CDR2 FYNNEI. The CDR3 loop reads CASRPRQGQYYEQYF. The CDR3 DNA reads as TGTGCCAGCAGACCGCGACAGGGACAGTACTACGAGCAGTACTTC.

The gene calls are TRBV15 and TRBJ1-2; 7 bases match TRBD1. With V trimmed by 2 bases and J by 5 bases, 8 bases remained unmatched. This CDR3 region has 15 residues. From germline, CDR1 is LNHNV and CDR2 YYDKDF (reference sequence). The CDR3 reads CATSRPGTDRYGYTF. For the CDR3, the DNA is TGTGCCACCAGCAGACCCGGGACAGACCGGTATGGCTACACCTTC. Looking up the rest from reference TRBV15 and TRBJ1-2 gives the full variable domain: DAMVIQNPRYQVTQFGKPVTLSCSQTLNHNVMYWYQQKSSQAPKLLFHYYDKDFNNEADTPDNFQSRRPNTSFCFLDIRSPGLGDTAMYLCATSRPGTDRYGYTFGSGTRLTVV.

V is TRBV4-3 and J is TRBJ2-5; the D is unclear. The CDR3 totals 14 residues. CDR1 and CDR2 from the germline V gene are LGHNA and YSLEER. The V gene lost 0 bases and the J gene lost 7 bases, with 12 bases spanning the gap. In DNA, the CDR3 is TGCGCCAGCAGCCAAGATCGTCCCGCAGGGACCCAGTACTTC. It yields the protein CASSQDRPAGTQYF.

The chain carries TRBV5-4 and TRBJ2-1; a weak D match, TRBD1 (5 bases). With 3 bases removed from V and 5 bases from J, the gap between germline ends came to 12 bases. This CDR3 spans 14 amino acids. Germline values: CDR1 SGHNT, CDR2 YYREEE (reference sequence). DNA for the CDR3: TGTGCCAGCAGCTGGTCGTGGGGCAACAATGAGCAGTTCTTC. It specifies CASSWSWGNNEQFF. Full variable domain (rest looked up from reference TRBV5-4 and TRBJ2-1): ETGVTQSPTHLIKTRGQQVTLRCSSQSGHNTVSWYQQALGQGPQFIFQYYREEENGRGNFPPRFSGLQFPNYSSELNVNALELDDSALYLCASSWSWGNNEQFFGPGTRLTVL.

The J gene is TRBJ1-2, the V gene TRBV29-1, with 8 bases identical to TRBD1. Germline loops: CDR1 SQVTM, CDR2 ANQGSEA. There are 12 residues in the CDR3. Trimming at V came to 4 bases and at J to 6 bases, leaving 4 bases not matched to a gene. The CDR3 DNA reads TGCAGCGTTGCGGACAGGGAACATGGCTACACCTTC. Encoded protein: CSVADREHGYTF.

The genes are TRBV4-2 and TRBJ2-2; the match to TRBD2 covers 8 bases. This CDR3 contains 16 residues. The germline V gene encodes CDR1 LGHNA and CDR2 YNFKEQ. V lost 4 bases to trimming and J lost 5 bases; unmatched junction nucleotides: 9. CDR3 DNA: TGTGCCAGCAGCCCAACTAGCGGAGGGAGGACCGGGGAGCTGTTTTTT. This encodes CASSPTSGGRTGELFF.

This clonotype was detected a few times. The chain is built from TRBV30 and TRBJ2-5; no clear D gene. The germline V and J ends were trimmed by 3 bases and 5 bases, with 7 bases remaining between them. The germline gives CDR1 GTSNPN, CDR2 SVGIG (reference sequence). The CDR3 is 11 residues long. CDR3 bases: TGTGCCTGGAGAAGGACGGAGACCCAGTACTTC. Amino acids: CAWRRTETQYF.

This clonotype is a singleton in its sample. The chain employs TRBV5-1 and TRBJ2-7, with D possibly being TRBD2 (6 bases). The J call is in doubt because the DNA end fits TRBJ2-1 better. This CDR3 has 13 residues. The germline V gene has CDR1 SGHRS and CDR2 YFSETQ. CDR3 in amino acids: CASGGTPNNEQFF. Written as DNA, the CDR3 is TGCGCCAGCGGCGGGACGCCTAACAATGAGCAGTTCTTC.

This chain uses TRBV7-3 with TRBJ2-1, with 8 bases matching TRBD2. Germline V gene lookup returns CDR1 SGHTA and CDR2 FQGTGA. Trimming removed 4 bases from V and 6 bases from J; junction bases left unmatched: 8. The CDR3 runs to 15 residues. The CDR3 here is CASSSGLAYSNEQFF. CDR3 nucleotide sequence: TGTGCCAGCAGCTCCGGACTAGCCTACTCCAATGAGCAGTTCTTC.

CDR3: CASSASGRALQYF. The CDR3 DNA reads as TGTGCCAGCAGTGCCAGCGGGAGGGCCCTGCAGTATTTT. V is TRBV2 and J is TRBJ2-3, with TRBD2 matching over 10 bases. Germline V lookup: CDR1 SNHLY, CDR2 FYNNEI. The CDR3 runs 13 residues. The V gene end was trimmed by 4 bases and the J gene end by 11 bases; junction bases not matched to a gene: 6.

A single count supports this clonotype. CDR3 sequence reads: CSARDPRTGPVGNTEAFF. CDR3 sequence (DNA): TGCAGTGCTAGAGATCCTCGGACAGGACCGGTGGGGAACACTGAAGCTTTCTTT. The chain carries TRBV20-1 and TRBJ1-1; TRBD1 matches at 7 bases. The germline V gene has CDR1 DFQATT and CDR2 SNEGSKA (reference sequence). J was trimmed by 1 base and V by 0 bases; bases with no gene match: 14. This CDR3 has 18 amino acids.

This clonotype has only one observation. This chain's CDR3 is CASSRTGGTNTGELFF. DNA of the CDR3: TGTGCCAGCAGCAGGACAGGGGGTACGAACACCGGGGAGCTGTTTTTT. The chain combines TRBV13 with TRBJ2-2; 10 bases map to TRBD1. Per germline, CDR1 PRHDT and CDR2 FYEKMQ (reference sequence). Trimming at V came to 5 bases and at J to 0 bases, leaving 3 bases not matched to a gene. The CDR3 is made up of 16 amino acids.

The chain recombines TRBV20-1 with TRBJ2-3; 12 bases agree with TRBD2. CDR1 and CDR2 from the germline V gene are DFQATT and SNEGSKA (reference sequence). This CDR3 contains 16 residues. The trim removed 4 bases at V and 0 bases at J, leaving 5 bases unmatched. The CDR3 reads CSATGTSGLSTDTQYF. CDR3 nucleotides: TGCAGTGCTACCGGGACTAGCGGGTTGAGCACAGATACGCAGTATTTT.

This chain joins TRBV20-1 and TRBJ2-4; D perhaps matches TRBD2 (6 bases). The DNA end is more similar to TRBJ2-7, so the J call may be wrong. Germline CDR1 reads DFQATT; CDR2 reads SNEGSKA (reference sequence). This CDR3 has 14 amino acids. CDR3 sequence: CSASLRSSVNEQYF. CDR3 nucleotide sequence: TGCAGTGCTAGCCTTCGTTCTAGCGTGAACGAGCAGTACTTC.

Only a few counts were recorded for this clonotype. The chain couples TRBV12-5 to TRBJ2-1, with 12 bases matching TRBD2. The CDR3 has 19 residues. In germline, CDR1 is LGHNT, CDR2 FRNRAP. Germline trimming cut 5 bases from V and 4 bases from J; bases unmatched to any gene: 15. CDR3 region: CASGLSRGASGREYNEQFF. CDR3 DNA: TGTGCTAGTGGTCTGTCAAGAGGGGCTAGCGGGAGGGAGTACAATGAGCAGTTCTTC.

The rearrangement links TRBV11-2 to TRBJ2-3; D remains unclear. V was trimmed by 3 bases and J by 7 bases, leaving 5 bases between them. The CDR3 length is 11 residues. From germline, CDR1 is SGHAT and CDR2 FQNNGV. The CDR3 region has the DNA TGTGCCAGCAGCTTGATGCATACGCAGTATTTT. This encodes CASSLMHTQYF.

For this clonotype: The junction does not match germline at one end; this may be a read error. The V gene is TRBV11-2, the J gene TRBJ2-3; TRBD2 matches at 7 bases. This CDR3 region has 18 residues. The V gene's germline CDR1 is SGHAT and CDR2 FQNNGV. The CDR3 reads CASSFSLPRTRRGDTQYF. The CDR3 DNA sequence: TGTGCCAGCAGCTTCTCATTACCCAGGACTAGGCGAGGAGATACACAGTATTTT.

This clonotype was counted between two and nine times. The chain recombines TRBV10-1 with TRBJ2-7; D tentatively reads TRBD1 or TRBD2 (6 bases each). The CDR3 covers 15 residues. Trimming cost V 0 bases and J 6 bases, with 15 bases left between them. Germline V gene sequence: CDR1 WNHNN, CDR2 SYGVQD (reference sequence). This chain's CDR3 is CASSESAVGGGEQYF. The CDR3 DNA reads as TGCGCCAGCAGTGAGTCCGCAGTCGGAGGGGGCGAGCAGTACTTC.

The chain combines TRBV12-3 or TRBV12-4 with TRBJ2-3; D ambiguous. The V end was cut by 3 bases, the J end by 0 bases, with 10 bases between. CDR3 size: 15 residues. The CDR3 nucleotides read TGTGCCAGCAGTTTGATCAGGCCAAGCACAGATACGCAGTATTTT. This sequence encodes CASSLIRPSTDTQYF.

There are a few counts of this clonotype. This sequence joins TRBV7-9 and TRBJ1-2, with 7 bases that match TRBD1. Germline V gives CDR1 SEHNR, CDR2 FQNEAQ (reference sequence). This CDR3 spans 14 amino acids. Trimming at V came to 2 bases and at J to 4 bases, leaving 4 bases not matched to a gene. CDR3 residues: CASSLTGDAYGYTF. The DNA for the CDR3 is TGTGCCAGCAGCTTAACAGGGGACGCCTATGGCTACACCTTC.

This clonotype was found a few times. The chain joins TRBV7-3 to TRBJ2-3; no clear D. Germline V gene data show CDR1 as SGHTA and CDR2 as FQGTGA. The CDR3 totals 13 residues. The V end lost 7 bases, the J end lost 4 bases, and 12 bases lay between the germline ends. CDR3 protein: CASTADPADTQYF. The DNA for the CDR3 is TGTGCCAGCACCGCCGACCCTGCAGATACGCAGTATTTT. The full variable domain, completed using reference TRBV7-3 and TRBJ2-3, is GAGVSQTPSNKVTEKGKYVELRCDPISGHTALYWYRQSLGQGPEFLIYFQGTGAADDSGLPNDRFFAVRPEGSVSTLKIQRTERGDSAVYLCASTADPADTQYFGPGTRLTVL.

In this sample, this clonotype turned up a few times. This chain connects TRBV20-1 to TRBJ1-2; possibly TRBD1 for D (6 bases). This CDR3 contains 12 residues. The V gene's germline CDR1 is DFQATT and CDR2 SNEGSKA (reference sequence). Between the trimmed V and J ends, which lost 3 bases and 8 bases, there was a span of 13 bases. The CDR3 DNA reads as TGCAGTGCTAGGGTGTCAGGGGAAGGCTACACCTTC. Encoded protein: CSARVSGEGYTF.

This chain links TRBV12-3 or TRBV12-4 with TRBJ2-1; D uncertain. The CDR3 runs to 14 residues. V was clipped by 3 bases and J by 0 bases, with 6 bases between them. The CDR3 reads CASSFKSSYNEQFF. The CDR3 DNA follows: TGTGCCAGCAGTTTTAAGAGCTCCTACAATGAGCAGTTCTTC.

This clonotype was counted only a few times. The chain joins TRBV7-9 to TRBJ2-7; TRBD1 matches 11 bases. The end of the DNA aligns better with TRBJ2-5, so the J call may be wrong. CDR1 SEHNR and CDR2 FQNEAQ come from the germline V gene (reference sequence). The CDR3 length is 14 residues. The CDR3 loop is CASGGQGEGETQYF. The CDR3 DNA reads TGTGCCAGCGGGGGACAGGGGGAGGGAGAGACCCAGTACTTC.

As to this clonotype: One junction end disagrees with the germline gene, perhaps due to a read error. This sequence joins TRBV5-5 and TRBJ1-1; D is perhaps TRBD1 (5 bases). Looked up from germline, CDR1 is SGHKS and CDR2 is YYEKEE (reference sequence). CDR3 length: 13 amino acids. The CDR3 reads CASSTGPNTKAFF. For the CDR3, the DNA is TGTGCCAGCAGTACGGGGCCGAACACTAAAGCTTTCTTT.